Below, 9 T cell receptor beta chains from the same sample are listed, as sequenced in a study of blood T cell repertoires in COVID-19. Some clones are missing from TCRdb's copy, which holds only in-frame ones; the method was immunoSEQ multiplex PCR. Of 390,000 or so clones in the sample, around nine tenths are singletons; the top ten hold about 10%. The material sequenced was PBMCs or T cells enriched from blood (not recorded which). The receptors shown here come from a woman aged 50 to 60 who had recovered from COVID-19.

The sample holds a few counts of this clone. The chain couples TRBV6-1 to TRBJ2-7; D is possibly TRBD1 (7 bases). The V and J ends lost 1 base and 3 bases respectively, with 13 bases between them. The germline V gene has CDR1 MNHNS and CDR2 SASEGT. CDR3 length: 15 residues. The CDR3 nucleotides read TGTGCCAGCAGTGAAGGGGGGGACAGCTACTACGAGCAGTACTTC. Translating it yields CASSEGGDSYYEQYF.

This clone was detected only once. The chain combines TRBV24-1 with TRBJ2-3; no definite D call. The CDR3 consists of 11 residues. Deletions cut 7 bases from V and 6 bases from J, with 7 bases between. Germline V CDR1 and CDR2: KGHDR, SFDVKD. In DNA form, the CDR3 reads TGTGCCACCAGCCTCGAGGATACGCAGTATTTT. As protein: CATSLEDTQYF.

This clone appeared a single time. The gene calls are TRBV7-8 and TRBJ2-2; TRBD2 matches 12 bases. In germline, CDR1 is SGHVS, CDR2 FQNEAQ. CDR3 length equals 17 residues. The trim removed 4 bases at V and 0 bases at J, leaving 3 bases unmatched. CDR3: CASSYTSGGTNTGELFF. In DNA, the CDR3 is TGTGCCAGCAGCTATACTAGCGGGGGGACGAACACCGGGGAGCTGTTTTTT. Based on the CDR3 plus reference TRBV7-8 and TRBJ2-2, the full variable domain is GAGVSQSPRYKVAKRGQDVALRCDPISGHVSLFWYQQALGQGPEFLTYFQNEAQLDKSGLPSDRFFAERPEGSVSTLKIQRTQQEDSAVYLCASSYTSGGTNTGELFFGEGSRLTVL.

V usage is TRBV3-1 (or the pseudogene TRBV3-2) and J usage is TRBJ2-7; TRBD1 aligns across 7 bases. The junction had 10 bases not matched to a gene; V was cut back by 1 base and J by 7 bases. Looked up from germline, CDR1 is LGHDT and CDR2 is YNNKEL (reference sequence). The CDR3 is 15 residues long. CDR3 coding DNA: TGTGCCAGCAGCCAAGGGTTCTGGACAGGTGGAGAGCAGTACTTC. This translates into CASSQGFWTGGEQYF.

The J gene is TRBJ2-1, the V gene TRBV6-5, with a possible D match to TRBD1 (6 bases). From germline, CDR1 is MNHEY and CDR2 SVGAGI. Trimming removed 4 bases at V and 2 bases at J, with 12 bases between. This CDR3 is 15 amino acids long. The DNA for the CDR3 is TGTGCCAGCAGTTCCCGGGACACCCCCTACAATGAGCAGTTCTTC. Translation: CASSSRDTPYNEQFF.

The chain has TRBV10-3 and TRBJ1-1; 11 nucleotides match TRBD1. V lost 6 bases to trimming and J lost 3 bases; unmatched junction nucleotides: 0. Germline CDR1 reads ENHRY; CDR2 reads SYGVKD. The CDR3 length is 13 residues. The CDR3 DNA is TGTGCCATCAGGGGACAGGGGGACACTGAAGCTTTCTTT. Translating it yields CAIRGQGDTEAFF.

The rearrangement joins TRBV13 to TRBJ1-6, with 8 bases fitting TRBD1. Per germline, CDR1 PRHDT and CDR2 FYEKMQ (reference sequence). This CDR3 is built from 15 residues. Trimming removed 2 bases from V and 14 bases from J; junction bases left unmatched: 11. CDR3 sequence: CASSLRGQDLSALHF. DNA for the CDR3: TGTGCCAGCAGCTTAAGGGGACAGGACCTTTCGGCCCTCCACTTT.

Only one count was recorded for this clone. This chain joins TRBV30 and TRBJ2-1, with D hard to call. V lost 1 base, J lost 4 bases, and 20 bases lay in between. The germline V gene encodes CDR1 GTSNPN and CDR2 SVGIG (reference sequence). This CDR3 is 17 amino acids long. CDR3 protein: CAWSASWALNLYNEQFF. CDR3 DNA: TGTGCCTGGAGTGCCAGCTGGGCCCTGAATCTTTACAATGAGCAGTTCTTC.

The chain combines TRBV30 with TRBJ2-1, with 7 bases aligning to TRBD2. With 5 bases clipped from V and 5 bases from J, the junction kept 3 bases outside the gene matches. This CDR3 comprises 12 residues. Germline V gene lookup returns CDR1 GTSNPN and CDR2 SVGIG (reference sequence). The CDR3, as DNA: TGTGCCTGGGGCGGGAGAAACAATGAGCAGTTCTTC. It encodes CAWGGRNNEQFF.